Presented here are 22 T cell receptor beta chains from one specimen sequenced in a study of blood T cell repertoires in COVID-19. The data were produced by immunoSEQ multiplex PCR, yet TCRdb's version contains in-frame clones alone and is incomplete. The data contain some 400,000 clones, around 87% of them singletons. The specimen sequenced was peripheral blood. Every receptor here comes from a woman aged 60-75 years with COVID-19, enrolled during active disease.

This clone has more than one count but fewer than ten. The CDR3 DNA is TGTGCCAGCAGTTTAGCGCCAGGGTACGAGCAGTACTTC. It translates to CASSLAPGYEQYF. The V call is TRBV12-3 or TRBV12-4, the J call TRBJ2-7; possibly TRBD1 for D (5 bases). V was shortened by 0 bases and J by 4 bases, with 7 bases between the two germline ends. The CDR3 length is 13 residues.

The CDR3 sequence is CASSLGSRATGELFF. CDR3 nucleotide sequence: TGTGCCAGCAGCTTGGGGTCGCGAGCCACCGGGGAGCTGTTTTTT. The rearrangement uses TRBV5-6 and TRBJ2-2; D ambiguous. The CDR3 runs to 15 residues. Trimming took 0 bases from V and 4 from J, leaving 10 bases between them. Germline V CDR1 and CDR2: SGHDT, YYEEEE.

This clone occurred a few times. The CDR3 nucleotides read TGTGCCAGTAGTATGCCGAGCGGGGCATTTGAGCAGTACTTC. Translated: CASSMPSGAFEQYF. J is TRBJ2-7 and V is TRBV19; TRBD2 aligns across 7 bases. The CDR3 contains 14 residues. Germline CDR1 LNHDA, CDR2 SQIVND (reference sequence). Trimming removed 3 bases from V and 7 bases from J; junction bases left unmatched: 9.

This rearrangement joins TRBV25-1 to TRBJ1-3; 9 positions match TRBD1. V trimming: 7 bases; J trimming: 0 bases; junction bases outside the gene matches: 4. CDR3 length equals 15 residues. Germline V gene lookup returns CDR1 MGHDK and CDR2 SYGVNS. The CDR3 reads CASMDRGHSGNTIYF. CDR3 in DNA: TGTGCCAGCATGGACAGGGGCCACTCTGGAAACACCATATATTTT.

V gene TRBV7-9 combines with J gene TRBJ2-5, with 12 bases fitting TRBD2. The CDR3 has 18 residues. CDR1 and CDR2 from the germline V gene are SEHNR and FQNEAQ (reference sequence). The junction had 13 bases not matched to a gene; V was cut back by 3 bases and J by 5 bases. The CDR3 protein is CASSLGRTSGDPRETQYF. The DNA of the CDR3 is TGTGCCAGCAGCTTGGGTCGGACTAGCGGGGACCCCCGGGAGACCCAGTACTTC.

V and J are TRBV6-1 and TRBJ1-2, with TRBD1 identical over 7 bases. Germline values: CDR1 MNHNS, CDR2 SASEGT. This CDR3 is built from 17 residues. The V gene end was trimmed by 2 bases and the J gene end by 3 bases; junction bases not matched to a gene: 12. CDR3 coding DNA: TGTGCCAGCAGTGAAACGGGGGGGGCAGGGGGATACTATGGCTACACCTTC. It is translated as CASSETGGAGGYYGYTF.

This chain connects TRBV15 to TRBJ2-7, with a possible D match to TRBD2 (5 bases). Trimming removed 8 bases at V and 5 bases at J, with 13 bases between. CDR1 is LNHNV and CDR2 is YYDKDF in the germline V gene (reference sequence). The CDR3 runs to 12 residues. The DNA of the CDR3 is TGTGCCACCGGGGAGAAGGTCAACGAGCAGTACTTC. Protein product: CATGEKVNEQYF.

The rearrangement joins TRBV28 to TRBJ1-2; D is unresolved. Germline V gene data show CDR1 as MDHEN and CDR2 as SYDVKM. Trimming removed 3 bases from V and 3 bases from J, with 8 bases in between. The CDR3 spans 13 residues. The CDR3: CASSFRIDYGYTF. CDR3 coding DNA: TGTGCCAGCAGTTTCAGAATCGACTATGGCTACACCTTC.

DNA for the CDR3: TGTGCCAGCAGCGGGCTCTGGAACAAGAACACTGAAGCTTTCTTT. It yields the protein CASSGLWNKNTEAFF. V usage is TRBV14 and J usage is TRBJ1-1; D not resolved. The CDR3 sequence is 15 residues long. The V end lost 5 bases, the J end lost 1 base, and 14 bases lay between the germline ends. Germline V gene lookup returns CDR1 SGHDN and CDR2 FVKESK.

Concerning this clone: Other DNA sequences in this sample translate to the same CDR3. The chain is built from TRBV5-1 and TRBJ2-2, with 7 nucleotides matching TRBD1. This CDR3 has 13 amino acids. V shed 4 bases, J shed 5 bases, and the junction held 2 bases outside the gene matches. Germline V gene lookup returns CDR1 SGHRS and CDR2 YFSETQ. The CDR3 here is CASSLGQTGELFF. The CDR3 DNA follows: TGCGCCAGCAGCCTGGGACAGACCGGGGAGCTGTTTTTT.

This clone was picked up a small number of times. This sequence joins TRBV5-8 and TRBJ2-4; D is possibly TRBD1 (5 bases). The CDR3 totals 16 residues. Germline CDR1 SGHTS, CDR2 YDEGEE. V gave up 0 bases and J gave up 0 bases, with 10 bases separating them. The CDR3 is CASSLGQRLAKNIQYF. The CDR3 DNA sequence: TGTGCCAGCAGCTTGGGACAGAGACTAGCCAAAAACATTCAGTACTTC.

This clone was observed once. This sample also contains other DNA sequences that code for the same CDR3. The DNA of the CDR3 is TGTGCCAGCAGCTTAAACAGCTACAATGAGCAGTTCTTC. Amino acids: CASSLNSYNEQFF. The rearrangement uses TRBV7-3 and TRBJ2-1; D gene ambiguous. This CDR3 has 13 amino acids. V lost 1 base to trimming and J lost 3 bases, with 4 bases between them. CDR1 is SGHTA, CDR2 FQGTGA, per germline.

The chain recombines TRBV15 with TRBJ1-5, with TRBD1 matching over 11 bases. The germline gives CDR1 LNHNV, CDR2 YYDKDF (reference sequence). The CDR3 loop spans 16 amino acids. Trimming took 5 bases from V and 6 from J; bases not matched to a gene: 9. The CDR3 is CATSSRTGGSGQPQHF. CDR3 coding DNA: TGTGCCACCAGCTCGCGGACAGGGGGCTCGGGTCAGCCCCAGCATTTT.

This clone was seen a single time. CDR3 loop: CASSRSDRADTEAFF. In nucleotides, the CDR3 is TGTGCCAGCAGCCGATCGGACAGGGCGGACACTGAAGCTTTCTTT. This chain connects TRBV14 to TRBJ1-1, with TRBD1 matching over 8 bases. Trimming cost V 4 bases and J 3 bases; bases outside gene matches: 7. The CDR3 loop spans 15 amino acids. CDR1 is SGHDN, CDR2 FVKESK, per germline.

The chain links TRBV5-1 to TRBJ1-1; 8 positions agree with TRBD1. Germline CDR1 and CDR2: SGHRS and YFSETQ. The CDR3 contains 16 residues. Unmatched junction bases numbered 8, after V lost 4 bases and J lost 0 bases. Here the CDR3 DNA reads TGCGCCAGCAGCCCGGGGTGGACAGGGTTGAACACTGAAGCTTTCTTT. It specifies CASSPGWTGLNTEAFF. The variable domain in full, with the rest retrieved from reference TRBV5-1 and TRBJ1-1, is KAGVTQTPRYLIKTRGQQVTLSCSPISGHRSVSWYQQTPGQGLQFLFEYFSETQRNKGNFPGRFSGRQFSNSRSEMNVSTLELGDSALYLCASSPGWTGLNTEAFFGQGTRLTVV.

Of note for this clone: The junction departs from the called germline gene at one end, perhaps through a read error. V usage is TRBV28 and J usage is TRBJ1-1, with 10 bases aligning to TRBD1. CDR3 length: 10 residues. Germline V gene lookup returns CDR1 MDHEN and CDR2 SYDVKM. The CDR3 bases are TGTGCCAGCGCTGACAGGGGGCTGGCCTTT. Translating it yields CASADRGLAF.

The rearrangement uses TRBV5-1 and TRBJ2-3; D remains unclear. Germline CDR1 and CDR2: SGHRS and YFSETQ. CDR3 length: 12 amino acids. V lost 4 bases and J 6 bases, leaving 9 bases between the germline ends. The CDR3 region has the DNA TGCGCCAGCAGCCTCGGTTGGGATACGCAGTATTTT. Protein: CASSLGWDTQYF.

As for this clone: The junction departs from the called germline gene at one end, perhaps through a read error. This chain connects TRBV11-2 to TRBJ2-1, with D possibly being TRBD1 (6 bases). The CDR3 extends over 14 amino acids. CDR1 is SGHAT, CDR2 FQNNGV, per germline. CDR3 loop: CASRLDAGVYEQFF. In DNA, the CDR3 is TGTGCCAGCAGGTTAGACGCAGGGGTTTATGAGCAGTTCTTC.

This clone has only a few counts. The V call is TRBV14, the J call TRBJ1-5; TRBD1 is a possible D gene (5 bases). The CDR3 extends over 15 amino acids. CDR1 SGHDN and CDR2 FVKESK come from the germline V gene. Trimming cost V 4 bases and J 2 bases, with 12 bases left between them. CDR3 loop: CASSPRRGRNQPQHF. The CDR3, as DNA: TGTGCCAGCAGCCCCAGGAGGGGCCGCAATCAGCCCCAGCATTTT.

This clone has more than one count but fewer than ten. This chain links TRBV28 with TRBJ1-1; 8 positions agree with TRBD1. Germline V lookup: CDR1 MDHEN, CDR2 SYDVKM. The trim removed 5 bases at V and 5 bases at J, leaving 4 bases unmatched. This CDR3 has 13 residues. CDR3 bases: TGTGCCAGCAGTCACGACAGGGGAACTGAAGCTTTCTTT. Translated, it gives CASSHDRGTEAFF.

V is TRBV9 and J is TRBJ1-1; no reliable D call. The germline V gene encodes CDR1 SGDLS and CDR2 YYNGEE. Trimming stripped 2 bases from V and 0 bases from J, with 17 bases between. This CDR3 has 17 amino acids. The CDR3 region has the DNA TGTGCCAGCAGCGTGGGCCAGAGTCAAGCTGTGAACACTGAAGCTTTCTTT. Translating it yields CASSVGQSQAVNTEAFF.

The CDR3 DNA sequence: TGCGCCAGCAGCCAATTTAGCGGGGGCGAGACCCAGTACTTC. Translated, it gives CASSQFSGGETQYF. The chain joins TRBV5-1 to TRBJ2-5, with 9 bases identical to TRBD2. The trim removed 4 bases at V and 5 bases at J, leaving 6 bases unmatched. The CDR3 consists of 14 residues. Germline assignment: CDR1 SGHRS and CDR2 YFSETQ.